A single sample is the source of the 2 T cell receptor beta chains below, sequenced in a study of blood T cell repertoires in COVID-19. Profiled with immunoSEQ multiplex PCR; TCRdb holds only in-frame clones, not every one. The sample holds almost 95,000 clones; around nine tenths are singletons and the top ten take around 20%. The sequenced sample consisted of peripheral blood. Receptors were obtained from a woman aged 55-75 years with COVID-19, enrolled during active disease.

This chain links TRBV3-1 (or the pseudogene TRBV3-2) with TRBJ2-5; 9 bases align to TRBD2. J was trimmed by 3 bases and V by 2 bases; bases with no gene match: 13. The CDR3 runs 18 residues. Germline V gene data show CDR1 as LGHDT and CDR2 as YNNKEL (reference sequence). The CDR3 DNA sequence: TGTGCCAGCAGCCAAAGTTGGGTAACTAGCGGGTCAGAAGAGACCCAGTACTTC. Translated, it gives CASSQSWVTSGSEETQYF.

The chain carries TRBV20-1 and TRBJ1-6; D unclear. This CDR3 has 13 residues. Trimming stripped 3 bases from V and 7 bases from J, with 10 bases between. CDR1 is DFQATT and CDR2 is SNEGSKA in the germline V gene (reference sequence). CDR3 bases: TGCAGTGCTAGTCCGGGGATGAATTCACCCCTCCACTTT. This translates into CSASPGMNSPLHF.